These 23 T cell receptor beta chains were sequenced from one sample in a study of OX40 agonist ivuxolimab in advanced cancers. Measured with immunoSEQ multiplex PCR; TCRdb has only the in-frame clones, and not every one. The repertoire includes 150,000 to 170,000 clones, 85% to 95% of them detected once, and just over 0.3% sits in the top ten. Sequenced here: CD4+ or CD8+ T cells sorted from blood, sampled in a trial of the OX40 agonist ivuxolimab. Receptors originate from an adult with an advanced solid tumor such as melanoma, head and neck, liver or kidney cancer.

Comment on this clone: The junction and the germline gene differ at one end; a read error may be behind it. The chain links TRBV7-7 to TRBJ2-5; 11 nucleotides align to TRBD1. CDR1 is SSHAT, CDR2 FNYEAQ, per germline (reference sequence). This CDR3 region has 15 residues. The CDR3 spells CASSATGTGGETQYF. In DNA, the CDR3 is TGTGCTAGCAGCGCCACCGGGACAGGGGGAGAGACCCAGTACTTC.

In nucleotides, the CDR3 is TGTGCCAGCAGCTCTGGGACTAGACTCCCCTACGAGCAGTACTTC. Protein: CASSSGTRLPYEQYF. The V and J genes are TRBV5-4 and TRBJ2-7, with 8 bases that match TRBD2. J lost 2 bases, V lost 3 bases, and 7 bases had no gene match. Germline CDR1 and CDR2: SGHNT and YYREEE (reference sequence). The CDR3 covers 15 residues.

The chain couples TRBV19 to TRBJ1-1, with 8 bases fitting TRBD1. This CDR3 spans 15 amino acids. CDR1 LNHDA and CDR2 SQIVND come from the germline V gene (reference sequence). The ends lost 1 base at V and 13 bases at J; junction bases unmatched: 14. CDR3 in amino acids: CASSIGWGQAKQGFF. DNA for the CDR3: TGTGCCAGTAGTATAGGCTGGGGACAGGCAAAACAGGGTTTCTTT.

The rearrangement joins TRBV7-2 to TRBJ2-1; the D gene is possibly TRBD1 (5 bases). Germline loops: CDR1 SGHTA, CDR2 FQGNSA. The CDR3 sequence is 14 residues long. V gave up 3 bases and J gave up 6 bases, with 12 bases separating them. The CDR3 nucleotides are TGTGCCAGCAGCTTGGGGCAGAGTACCAATGAGCAGTTCTTC. This sequence encodes CASSLGQSTNEQFF.

This chain's CDR3 is CASSIRSEAFF. As DNA, the CDR3 is TGTGCCAGCAGTATTCGTTCTGAAGCTTTCTTT. The gene calls are TRBV28 and TRBJ1-1; no clear D. V lost 5 bases to trimming and J lost 6 bases, with 7 bases between them. In germline, CDR1 is MDHEN, CDR2 SYDVKM. The CDR3 loop spans 11 amino acids.

This clone showed up just once. This chain joins TRBV4-3 and TRBJ2-5; D possibly corresponds to TRBD2 (7 bases). The CDR3 has 18 residues. Trimming pared 0 bases from V and 4 bases from J, leaving 21 bases between. Per germline, CDR1 LGHNA and CDR2 YSLEER. The CDR3, as DNA: TGCGCCAGCAGCCAAGAATACAAGGGGGGGAACCCCGGAGAGACCCAGTACTTC. Translation: CASSQEYKGGNPGETQYF.

This chain links TRBV5-4 with TRBJ2-3; D is unresolved. Germline V gene lookup returns CDR1 SGHNT and CDR2 YYREEE (reference sequence). V shed 0 bases and J shed 1 base, with 9 bases lying between them. The CDR3 extends over 15 amino acids. Here the CDR3 DNA reads TGTGCCAGCAGCTTGGACGGAGCCCGCACAGATACGCAGTATTTT. Its translation: CASSLDGARTDTQYF.

CDR3 nucleotide sequence: TGTGCCAGCAGCTTTACAGGGGGAGGTCAGCCCCAGCATTTT. Amino acids: CASSFTGGGQPQHF. This chain uses TRBV11-2 with TRBJ1-5; 8 bases align to TRBD1. The germline gives CDR1 SGHAT, CDR2 FQNNGV. After removal of 3 bases from V and 6 bases from J, the junction contained 4 bases not matched to a gene. The CDR3 covers 14 residues.

The chain combines TRBV7-9 with TRBJ2-7; 7 bases match TRBD1. The CDR3 sequence is 18 residues long. V shed 5 bases and J 0 bases; nucleotides not matched to a gene: 16. Germline V gives CDR1 SEHNR, CDR2 FQNEAQ (reference sequence). As DNA, the CDR3 is TGTGCCAGCAGCCTCGGGACAGAAGCTCAGATGAGCTCCTACGAGCAGTACTTC. Amino acids: CASSLGTEAQMSSYEQYF. The complete variable domain, with remaining parts taken from reference TRBV7-9 and TRBJ2-7, reads DTGVSQNPRHKITKRGQNVTFRCDPISEHNRLYWYRQTLGQGPEFLTYFQNEAQLEKSRLLSDRFSAERPKGSFSTLEIQRTEQGDSAMYLCASSLGTEAQMSSYEQYFGPGTRLTVT.

This chain connects TRBV9 to TRBJ2-4, with D perhaps matching TRBD2 (6 bases). The CDR3 runs 15 residues. The germline V and J ends were trimmed by 6 bases and 1 base, with 14 bases remaining between them. Per germline, CDR1 SGDLS and CDR2 YYNGEE. The chain's CDR3 is CASTPTGEAKNIQYF. Here the CDR3 DNA reads TGTGCCAGCACCCCCACGGGGGAGGCCAAAAACATTCAGTACTTC.

CDR3: CASSPDRISGNTIYF. The CDR3 region has the DNA TGTGCCAGCAGCCCGGACAGGATTTCTGGAAACACCATATATTTT. This chain joins TRBV7-6 and TRBJ1-3; 7 bases map to TRBD1. CDR1 and CDR2 from the germline V gene are SGHVS and FNYEAQ. The CDR3 length is 15 residues. J lost 1 base, V lost 5 bases, and 5 bases had no gene match.

The gene calls are TRBV7-9 and TRBJ2-3; no clear D gene. CDR3 size: 15 residues. Germline lookup yields CDR1 SEHNR and CDR2 FQNEAQ (reference sequence). The V end was cut by 3 bases, the J end by 0 bases, with 10 bases between. The DNA for the CDR3 is TGTGCCAGCAGCTTTGACTTTACTAGCACAGATACGCAGTATTTT. Residues: CASSFDFTSTDTQYF. The full variable domain, rest sourced from reference TRBV7-9 and TRBJ2-3, is DTGVSQNPRHKITKRGQNVTFRCDPISEHNRLYWYRQTLGQGPEFLTYFQNEAQLEKSRLLSDRFSAERPKGSFSTLEIQRTEQGDSAMYLCASSFDFTSTDTQYFGPGTRLTVL.

The V and J genes are TRBV4-3 and TRBJ1-3; D is ambiguous. Trimming shortened V by 0 bases and J by 0 bases, and 6 bases separated the two germline ends. Germline assignment: CDR1 LGHNA and CDR2 YSLEER. The CDR3 has 15 amino acids. The CDR3 here is CASSQDRFSGNTIYF. CDR3 DNA: TGCGCCAGCAGCCAAGATCGGTTCTCTGGAAACACCATATATTTT.

V and J are TRBV14 and TRBJ2-1, with 7 bases that match TRBD2. The CDR3 covers 18 residues. The V gene's germline CDR1 is SGHDN and CDR2 FVKESK. J gave up 7 bases and V 4 bases, and 19 bases lay outside the gene matches. DNA for the CDR3: TGTGCCAGCAGCCTAAGGCCGGCGGGGGAGGGGCAAGGGAATGAGCAGTTCTTC. Its protein product is CASSLRPAGEGQGNEQFF.

This rearrangement joins TRBV7-2 to TRBJ1-3; D gene uncertain. CDR1 and CDR2 (germline): SGHTA, FQGNSA. The V end was cut by 3 bases, the J end by 3 bases, with 3 bases between. The CDR3 runs to 12 residues. This CDR3 reads CASSFRGNTIYF. In DNA, the CDR3 is TGTGCCAGCAGCTTCCGTGGAAACACCATATATTTT.

The rearrangement joins TRBV18 to TRBJ1-5, with D possibly matching TRBD1 (6 bases). Germline V gives CDR1 KGHSH, CDR2 LQKENI. V dropped 3 bases and J dropped 6 bases, with 15 bases sitting between them. This CDR3 region has 15 residues. The CDR3 spells CASSPSTGAGQPQHF. The CDR3 DNA is TGTGCCAGCTCACCTTCAACGGGGGCTGGTCAGCCCCAGCATTTT.

J is TRBJ1-2 and V is TRBV27; the D is unclear. The V end lost 3 bases, the J end lost 8 bases, and 22 bases lay between the germline ends. Per germline, CDR1 MNHEY and CDR2 SMNVEV (reference sequence). CDR3 length equals 16 residues. The CDR3 coding sequence is TGTGCCAGCAGTTTCGCGGTAGAGACCGCTTCCTGGGGCTACACCTTC. It encodes CASSFAVETASWGYTF.

The chain is built from TRBV10-3 and TRBJ1-5; D possibly corresponds to TRBD1 (5 bases). Per germline, CDR1 ENHRY and CDR2 SYGVKD. V was pared by 6 bases and J by 2 bases, with 11 bases between. The CDR3 is 14 residues long. The CDR3 DNA reads TGTGCCATCAGAGACCCGGGGGGCAATCAGCCCCAGCATTTT. As protein: CAIRDPGGNQPQHF.

The chain combines TRBV6-6 with TRBJ1-2, with D unclear. The germline V gene encodes CDR1 MNHNY and CDR2 SVGAGI (reference sequence). The germline V and J ends were trimmed by 2 bases and 8 bases, with 12 bases remaining between them. The CDR3 spans 13 residues. CDR3 coding DNA: TGTGCCAGCAGTTACAGGGAACGTAGGGGCTACACCTTC. This translates into CASSYRERRGYTF.

The genes are TRBV7-9 and TRBJ2-7, with D perhaps given as TRBD1 or TRBD2 (6 bases each). The germline V and J ends were trimmed by 3 bases and 2 bases, with 14 bases remaining between them. The CDR3 consists of 15 residues. Germline V gene sequence: CDR1 SEHNR, CDR2 FQNEAQ (reference sequence). The CDR3 sequence: CASSLFRGGPYEQYF. Here the CDR3 DNA reads TGTGCCAGCAGCTTGTTCAGGGGAGGCCCCTACGAGCAGTACTTC.

V usage is TRBV5-1 and J usage is TRBJ2-3; a possible D gene is TRBD1 (6 bases). The CDR3 spans 16 residues. Trimming shortened V by 4 bases and J by 1 base, and 16 bases separated the two germline ends. Per germline, CDR1 SGHRS and CDR2 YFSETQ. CDR3 loop: CASSQIEQGGTDTQYF. CDR3 sequence (DNA): TGCGCCAGCAGCCAGATAGAACAGGGTGGCACAGATACGCAGTATTTT.

The chain carries TRBV18 and TRBJ2-7; D is possibly TRBD1 (6 bases). The germline V and J ends were trimmed by 3 bases and 4 bases, with 16 bases remaining between them. CDR3 size: 15 residues. The germline V gene has CDR1 KGHSH and CDR2 LQKENI. The CDR3 is CASSPPGQRIYEQYF. Here the CDR3 DNA reads TGTGCCAGCTCACCCCCCGGACAGAGGATATACGAGCAGTACTTC.

V and J are TRBV2 and TRBJ2-5; D not certain. The CDR3 is made up of 13 amino acids. Germline V gene sequence: CDR1 SNHLY, CDR2 FYNNEI. Trimming removed 6 bases at V and 4 bases at J, with 12 bases between. CDR3: CASSRSATETQYF. The CDR3 region has the DNA TGTGCCAGCAGCCGCTCTGCTACAGAGACCCAGTACTTC.